The present T cell receptor (beta chain) was sequenced within a study of blood T cells in healthy people across ages. Overall study findings and caveats: Both naive CD4+ cell counts and diversity were greater in long-lived donors than in aged donors.

This clonotype has just a few counts. Its matching antigen is unknown. Isolation recovered at least 6.5 million PBMCs from every sample. The CDR3 is 15 amino acids. Per germline, CDR1 SGHTA and CDR2 FQGTGA. V lost 6 bases to trimming and J lost 4 bases, with 19 bases between them. With a J-beta primer mix and a sample-barcoded 5' primer, a second PCR ran 7 to 11 cycles. MiXCR was run by TCRdb on the 5' RACE reads, yielding one entry per CDR3 protein. The sample has around 1.5 million distinct CDR3 sequences; 42% are singletons. This sequence joins TRBV7-3 and TRBJ2-7; D may match TRBD1 or TRBD2 (5 bases each). This clonotype originated in a woman under 30 in good health. Sequenced sample: blood. The CDR3 here is CASSEYGTGDYEQYF. CDR3 nucleotides: TGTGCCAGCAGTGAGTACGGGACCGGGGATTACGAGCAGTACTTC.